These 18 T cell receptor beta chains came from one sample sequenced in a study of T cell changes during pregnancy in multiple sclerosis. Assay: immunoSEQ multiplex PCR; the TCRdb copy retains only in-frame clones and omits some. Of almost 50,000 clones listed, around 91% are singletons. The source material was CD4+ T cells from peripheral blood mononuclear cells, sampled in the second trimester of pregnancy. These receptors were collected from a female donor in good health, enrolled as a control in a pregnancy study.

The V gene is TRBV11-2, the J gene TRBJ1-1; 8 bases line up with TRBD1. This CDR3 is 16 amino acids long. CDR1 is SGHAT and CDR2 is FQNNGV in the germline V gene. The V gene end was trimmed by 1 base and the J gene end by 2 bases; junction bases not matched to a gene: 6. The CDR3 reads CASSLVLGQGNTEAFF. In nucleotides, the CDR3 is TGTGCCAGCAGCTTAGTCCTCGGACAGGGCAACACTGAAGCTTTCTTT.

The chain uses TRBV4-2 and TRBJ2-7, with D tentatively TRBD2 (6 bases). This CDR3 has 17 amino acids. Germline V gives CDR1 LGHNA, CDR2 YNFKEQ. V lost 0 bases to trimming and J lost 9 bases, with 24 bases between them. CDR3 sequence: CASSQDPVGLPARRQYF. DNA of the CDR3: TGTGCCAGCAGCCAAGATCCCGTGGGACTCCCTGCCCGTAGGCAGTACTTC.

This rearrangement joins TRBV6-5 to TRBJ2-7; 7 nucleotides match TRBD1. This CDR3 has 14 residues. The germline gives CDR1 MNHEY, CDR2 SVGAGI. Trimming at V came to 2 bases and at J to 9 bases, leaving 10 bases not matched to a gene. CDR3: CASSYGTATSGQYF. CDR3 DNA sequence: TGTGCCAGCAGTTACGGGACAGCGACCTCCGGGCAGTACTTC.

The chain has TRBV19 and TRBJ1-3; D is ambiguous. V shed 3 bases and J shed 0 bases, with 9 bases lying between them. The CDR3 length is 15 residues. Germline V lookup: CDR1 LNHDA, CDR2 SQIVND (reference sequence). The CDR3: CASSIVSVSGNTIYF. As DNA, the CDR3 is TGTGCCAGTAGTATTGTTTCGGTCTCTGGAAACACCATATATTTT.

The genes are TRBV29-1 and TRBJ1-4; D is perhaps TRBD1 (6 bases). The V gene lost 5 bases and the J gene lost 5 bases, with 15 bases spanning the gap. Germline CDR1 and CDR2: SQVTM and ANQGSEA. There are 14 residues in the CDR3. The CDR3 spells CSVSLGGANEKLFF. The CDR3 region has the DNA TGCAGCGTTTCACTAGGGGGGGCAAATGAAAAACTGTTTTTT.

This rearrangement joins TRBV19 to TRBJ1-1; TRBD1 agrees at 8 bases. The germline gives CDR1 LNHDA, CDR2 SQIVND (reference sequence). Trimming took 9 bases from V and 4 from J; bases not matched to a gene: 10. The length of the CDR3 is 14 residues. CDR3 DNA sequence: TGTGCCAGCACGTCGACAGGGGAGGGCACTGAAGCTTTCTTT. Residues: CASTSTGEGTEAFF.

CDR3 sequence reads: CASSKTGLNTGELFF. In DNA form, the CDR3 reads TGTGCCAGTAGTAAGACGGGACTGAACACCGGGGAGCTGTTTTTT. The rearrangement links TRBV19 to TRBJ2-2, with D possibly matching TRBD2 (6 bases). Germline-derived CDR1 and CDR2 are LNHDA and SQIVND (reference sequence). The V and J ends lost 4 bases and 1 base respectively, with 10 bases between them. CDR3 length: 15 amino acids.

The J gene is TRBJ2-1, the V gene TRBV7-2, with 9 bases aligning to TRBD1. The germline CDR1 and CDR2 sequences are SGHTA and FQGNSA. This CDR3 is built from 16 residues. V shed 1 base and J 4 bases; nucleotides not matched to a gene: 5. CDR3 DNA sequence: TGTGCCAGCAGCTTAGGGACAGGGGCCCGTTACAATGAGCAGTTCTTC. Its translation: CASSLGTGARYNEQFF.

This chain links TRBV7-9 with TRBJ1-1, with D maybe TRBD1 (6 bases). V was cut by 4 bases and J by 1 base, with 10 bases left in between. The CDR3 extends over 14 amino acids. Germline V gene sequence: CDR1 SEHNR, CDR2 FQNEAQ (reference sequence). In nucleotides, the CDR3 is TGTGCCAGCAGCTCCTTCAGGGGGAACACTGAAGCTTTCTTT. Its protein product is CASSSFRGNTEAFF.

This chain uses TRBV9 with TRBJ1-3; a possible D gene is TRBD1 (6 bases). Trimming took off 3 bases at V and 9 bases at J, with 22 bases between the two ends. CDR3 length equals 16 residues. Per the germline V gene, CDR1 is SGDLS and CDR2 is YYNGEE. CDR3 sequence reads: CASSATPQGAGGTIYF. The CDR3 bases are TGTGCCAGCAGCGCAACCCCACAGGGAGCGGGGGGCACCATATATTTT.

The genes are TRBV7-2 and TRBJ1-1; D is unclear. Between the trimmed V and J ends, which lost 5 bases and 1 base, there was a span of 8 bases. Per germline, CDR1 SGHTA and CDR2 FQGNSA. This CDR3 has 13 residues. CDR3 in amino acids: CASSLPRNTEAFF. CDR3 DNA: TGTGCCAGCAGCCTGCCGCGGAACACTGAAGCTTTCTTT.

This clone was observed a few times. The chain's CDR3 is CASSRGQGGQPQHF. The CDR3 DNA follows: TGTGCCAGCAGCCGTGGACAGGGCGGCCAGCCCCAGCATTTT. The rearrangement uses TRBV6-6 and TRBJ1-5; the match to TRBD1 covers 8 bases. The J segment lost 7 bases and the V segment lost 6 bases, leaving 8 bases of the junction unmatched. Per the germline V gene, CDR1 is MNHNY and CDR2 is SVGAGI (reference sequence). The CDR3 sequence is 14 residues long.

The J gene is TRBJ2-1, the V gene TRBV5-6, with TRBD2 matching over 10 bases. The CDR3 extends over 16 amino acids. Germline lookup yields CDR1 SGHDT and CDR2 YYEEEE. Germline trimming cut 0 bases from V and 4 bases from J; bases unmatched to any gene: 4. The CDR3 DNA reads as TGTGCCAGCAGCTTGGGACAACTAGCGGGGTACAATGAGCAGTTCTTC. It codes for CASSLGQLAGYNEQFF.

This clone was seen once. The genes are TRBV19 and TRBJ1-1; D not certain. The CDR3 contains 13 residues. Germline V lookup: CDR1 LNHDA, CDR2 SQIVND (reference sequence). V was cut by 2 bases and J by 1 base, with 5 bases left in between. CDR3 coding DNA: TGTGCCAGTAGTATATCTTGGAACACTGAAGCTTTCTTT. Its translation: CASSISWNTEAFF.

This chain links TRBV27 with TRBJ2-1; 9 bases map to TRBD2. The CDR3 loop spans 16 amino acids. The V segment lost 6 bases and the J segment 10 bases; nucleotides outside the gene matches: 16. CDR1 is MNHEY, CDR2 SMNVEV, per germline (reference sequence). CDR3 DNA: TGTGCCAGCAGCCCCACCCTGGCTAGCGGGACGGGAGAGCAGTTCTTC. Its translation is CASSPTLASGTGEQFF.

The chain links TRBV21-1 to TRBJ1-5. TRBV21-1 is recorded as a pseudogene. The CDR3 has 18 amino acids. This CDR3 is CASSSTGGYRGASAPQHF. CDR3 nucleotides: TGTGCCAGCAGCTCTACGGGCGGTTACCGGGGTGCTTCCGCGCCCCAGCATTTT.

This clone showed up just once. The V call is TRBV30, the J call TRBJ1-2, with TRBD1 matching 11 bases. V trimming: 7 bases; J trimming: 8 bases; junction bases outside the gene matches: 3. Looked up from germline, CDR1 is GTSNPN and CDR2 is SVGIG (reference sequence). The CDR3 is made up of 11 amino acids. CDR3 DNA sequence: TGTGCCTCCGGGACAGGGGGAGGCTACACCTTC. Its translation is CASGTGGGYTF.

This clone occurred a few times. The gene calls are TRBV30 and TRBJ1-1; perhaps TRBD1 as D (5 bases). Germline V CDR1 and CDR2: GTSNPN, SVGIG (reference sequence). Trimming took 4 bases from V and 9 from J, leaving 15 bases between them. The CDR3 has 12 residues. The CDR3 nucleotides are TGTGCCTGGAAAGGGGCTGGCGTAAAAGCTTTCTTT. This translates into CAWKGAGVKAFF.